The clone carrying this T cell receptor beta chain was recorded a few times. Its antigen is unknown. V gave up 8 bases and J gave up 6 bases, with 13 bases separating them. The germline CDR1 and CDR2 sequences are SNHLY and FYNNEI. The CDR3 totals 12 residues. This sample was taken from a study of beta chain features in type 1 diabetes. Study-level points and caveats: High TCR expression in some cells could lead to their over-representation in cDNA sequencing. Shortening of TCRB CDR3s, moderate but significant, appeared in all four CD4+ subsets of Type 1 diabetes patients.

The whole isolated RNA underwent reverse transcription, so sequencing captured expressed TCRB transcripts. Using immunoSEQ multiplex PCR, the repertoire was profiled, and TCRdb retains in-frame clones only, with some absent. The table has 600,000 to 700,000 clones, over 10% seen once; the top ten hold 0.022%. This chain uses TRBV2 with TRBJ1-2; D is unclear. This clonotype was obtained from a man aged 18 to 29 with type 1 diabetes. Sample: naive CD4+ T cells from blood. The CDR3 coding sequence is TGTGCCAGCGGCGTTGACTTTGATGGCTACACCTTC. It yields the protein CASGVDFDGYTF.